This T cell receptor beta chain was sequenced for a study of blood T cell repertoires in COVID-19. Study background: Specimens from acute and convalescent COVID-19 originated in the United States, Italy and Spain. From T cells, B-cell-depleted T cells, or PBMCs came the material, which was cDNA or gDNA.

Authors' analysis steps: Using reference gene primer amplification, nucleated cell counts were estimated. TCRdb keeps only in-frame clones here, not all; method: immunoSEQ multiplex PCR. That table supplies the V and J calls and clone size; D and trimming were determined from the DNA. Here the sample spans about 150,000 clones, approximately 80% being singletons. Germline V gene sequence: CDR1 KGHDR, CDR2 SFDVKD. The CDR3 extends over 11 amino acids. Trimming cost V 5 bases and J 9 bases, with 7 bases left between them. The TCR sequence derives from a woman in her forties or fifties with acute or convalescent COVID-19. The rearrangement links TRBV24-1 to TRBJ2-1, with D possibly matching TRBD1 (6 bases). The sample taken for sequencing was peripheral blood. CDR3 sequence reads: CATSVGGEQFF. Written as DNA, the CDR3 is TGTGCCACCAGTGTAGGGGGTGAGCAGTTCTTC.